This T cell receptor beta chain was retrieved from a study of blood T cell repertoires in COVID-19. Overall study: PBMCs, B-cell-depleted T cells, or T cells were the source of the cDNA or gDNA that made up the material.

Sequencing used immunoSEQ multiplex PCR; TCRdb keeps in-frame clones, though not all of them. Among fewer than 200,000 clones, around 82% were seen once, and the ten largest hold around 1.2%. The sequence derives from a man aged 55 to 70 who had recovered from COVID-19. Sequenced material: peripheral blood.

The CDR3 loop is CASSPLDRVYEQYF. The CDR3 DNA reads as TGTGCCAGCAGCCCTCTGGACAGGGTTTACGAGCAGTACTTC. The chain uses TRBV7-3 and TRBJ2-7; 8 bases agree with TRBD1. J was trimmed by 4 bases and V by 5 bases; bases with no gene match: 7. This CDR3 is 14 amino acids long. Germline V gives CDR1 SGHTA, CDR2 FQGTGA. The full variable domain, its missing parts supplied by reference TRBV7-3 and TRBJ2-7, is GAGVSQTPSNKVTEKGKYVELRCDPISGHTALYWYRQSLGQGPEFLIYFQGTGAADDSGLPNDRFFAVRPEGSVSTLKIQRTERGDSAVYLCASSPLDRVYEQYFGPGTRLTVT.